The table lists the clone carrying this T cell receptor (beta chain) with many counts. The antigen is not known. The data are from a study of T cells after yellow fever vaccination. Across the whole study: SMART-Seq v4 Ultra Low Input served to prepare low-cell-number fractions. Findings and caveats of the study: High-abundance clonotypes from the bulk population could contaminate FACS-sorted repertoires. Only a small proportion of the clonotypes turned up in both the CD4 and the CD8 compartments, likely arising from convergent recombination.

It was through 5'RACE template switching that TCR cDNA was made, with a universal primer site and UMIs added. TCRdb passed the 5' RACE reads through MiXCR, listing each CDR3 protein once. Among 550,000 or so distinct CDR3 sequences listed, less than 20% were seen once. The specimen was PBMCs, collected 15 days after the yellow fever booster vaccination. The sequence came from a man aged 25-40 years who received the YFV17D yellow fever vaccine.

CDR3 DNA: TGTGCCAGCAGTCCGTCCGGGACACTGAACACCGGGGAGCTGTTTTTT. It translates to CASSPSGTLNTGELFF. This chain connects TRBV12-3 or TRBV12-4 to TRBJ2-2; D might be TRBD1 (6 bases). This CDR3 has 16 amino acids. With 5 bases removed from V and 1 base from J, the gap between germline ends came to 14 bases.